This entry lists 14 T cell receptor beta chains sequenced from one sample in a study of blood T cell repertoires in COVID-19. Produced via immunoSEQ multiplex PCR; TCRdb's table is partial and in-frame only. The repertoire has around 68,000 clones, roughly 84% of them found once; the top ten carry under 7%. Sequencing was carried out using peripheral blood. The receptor set was obtained from a man aged 45 to 65 with active COVID-19.

This chain connects TRBV6-2 or TRBV6-3 to TRBJ2-7; 9 positions agree with TRBD1. CDR1 is MNHEY and CDR2 is SVGEGT in the germline V gene. The CDR3 contains 14 residues. Germline trimming cut 5 bases from V and 3 bases from J; bases unmatched to any gene: 5. The CDR3 reads CASSTGTGIYEQYF. The CDR3 nucleotides read TGTGCCAGCAGTACCGGGACAGGGATCTACGAGCAGTACTTC.

The chain carries TRBV12-3 or TRBV12-4 and TRBJ2-4; TRBD2 matches 9 bases. The junction had 0 bases not matched to a gene; V was cut back by 2 bases and J by 7 bases. This CDR3 contains 13 residues. In nucleotides, the CDR3 is TGTGCCAGCAGTTTAACTAGCGGGAACATTCAGTACTTC. It yields the protein CASSLTSGNIQYF.

The genes are TRBV3-1 (or the pseudogene TRBV3-2) and TRBJ1-2; 7 positions agree with TRBD1. With V trimmed by 1 base and J by 8 bases, 4 bases remained unmatched. CDR1 is LGHDT and CDR2 is YNNKEL in the germline V gene (reference sequence). CDR3 length: 13 residues. CDR3 bases: TGTGCCAGCAGCCAAGTTTCGGGACAGGGCTACACCTTC. This sequence encodes CASSQVSGQGYTF.

The V gene is TRBV5-1, the J gene TRBJ2-1; TRBD2 matches 11 bases. Germline V gene lookup returns CDR1 SGHRS and CDR2 YFSETQ. Trimming removed 7 bases from V and 7 bases from J; junction bases left unmatched: 10. The CDR3 loop spans 15 amino acids. CDR3 in DNA: TGCGCCAGCGGCCGGCTAGCGGGAGGAAAGAATGAGCAGTTCTTC. Translating it yields CASGRLAGGKNEQFF.

V usage is TRBV5-1 and J usage is TRBJ1-1; 12 nucleotides line up with TRBD1. The CDR3 totals 13 residues. J gave up 7 bases and V 6 bases, and 4 bases lay outside the gene matches. CDR1 and CDR2 (germline): SGHRS, YFSETQ. The CDR3 coding sequence is TGCGCCAGCACGGGGACAGGGGGCCTTGAAGCTTTCTTT. Encoded protein: CASTGTGGLEAFF.

This chain's CDR3 is CASSLIGRANTGELFF. CDR3 nucleotide sequence: TGTGCCAGCAGCTTAATTGGGCGAGCGAACACCGGGGAGCTGTTTTTT. This sequence joins TRBV7-3 and TRBJ2-2; D gene unclear. V gave up 1 base and J gave up 0 bases, with 9 bases separating them. Germline CDR1 SGHTA, CDR2 FQGTGA. This CDR3 is built from 16 residues.

The chain combines TRBV6-5 with TRBJ2-3; 9 nucleotides line up with TRBD1. Trimming at V came to 6 bases and at J to 3 bases, leaving 7 bases not matched to a gene. The CDR3 has 15 amino acids. The V gene's germline CDR1 is MNHEY and CDR2 SVGAGI. CDR3 coding DNA: TGTGCCAGCAGGCTACAGGGGGCTGGGACAGATACGCAGTATTTT. This codes for CASRLQGAGTDTQYF.

Only a few counts were recorded for this clone. The chain joins TRBV30 to TRBJ1-1; possibly TRBD1 for D (5 bases). There are 17 residues in the CDR3. The V gene lost 1 base and the J gene lost 3 bases, with 21 bases spanning the gap. The germline gives CDR1 GTSNPN, CDR2 SVGIG (reference sequence). The CDR3 loop is CAWSDGGGPRGDTEAFF. The CDR3 bases are TGTGCCTGGAGTGACGGGGGGGGACCCCGCGGGGACACTGAAGCTTTCTTT.

The chain links TRBV29-1 to TRBJ1-1, with D uncertain. V was clipped by 4 bases and J by 1 base, with 7 bases between them. CDR1 SQVTM and CDR2 ANQGSEA come from the germline V gene. The length of the CDR3 is 12 residues. The DNA for the CDR3 is TGCAGCGTTGGAAGAGGGAACACTGAAGCTTTCTTT. Translated: CSVGRGNTEAFF.

As for this clone: The same CDR3 is also encoded by other DNA sequences in this sample. V is TRBV7-2 and J is TRBJ2-2, with TRBD2 matching 11 bases. The CDR3 has 17 amino acids. Germline V gene sequence: CDR1 SGHTA, CDR2 FQGNSA. J was trimmed by 1 base and V by 5 bases; bases with no gene match: 6. The DNA of the CDR3 is TGTGCCAGCAGCCTAGGCCTAGCGGGAGGGAACACCGGGGAGCTGTTTTTT. This gives the protein CASSLGLAGGNTGELFF.

The J gene is TRBJ1-1, the V gene TRBV5-1; D ambiguous. Germline CDR1 is SGHRS and CDR2 is YFSETQ. V gave up 1 base and J gave up 0 bases, with 7 bases separating them. CDR3 length equals 14 residues. For the CDR3, the DNA is TGCGCCAGCAGCTTGACTTCGATGAACACTGAAGCTTTCTTT. Translated, it gives CASSLTSMNTEAFF.

The chain links TRBV24-1 to TRBJ2-1, with unresolved D. V was trimmed by 2 bases and J by 7 bases, leaving 14 bases between them. The CDR3 is 15 residues long. Germline lookup yields CDR1 KGHDR and CDR2 SFDVKD. CDR3 in amino acids: CATSDSQLGVNEQFF. CDR3 nucleotides: TGTGCCACCAGTGATTCCCAGTTGGGCGTAAATGAGCAGTTCTTC.

This sequence joins TRBV5-4 and TRBJ2-5; no clear D gene. V shed 0 bases and J shed 5 bases, with 20 bases lying between them. Per germline, CDR1 SGHNT and CDR2 YYREEE (reference sequence). CDR3 size: 17 residues. CDR3: CASSLDPTGPKWETQYF. Written as DNA, the CDR3 is TGTGCCAGCAGCTTGGATCCCACGGGTCCTAAATGGGAGACCCAGTACTTC.

The J gene is TRBJ2-1, the V gene TRBV6-4; 11 bases fit TRBD2. V shed 5 bases, J shed 10 bases, and the junction held 16 bases outside the gene matches. This CDR3 comprises 17 residues. Germline V gene data show CDR1 as MRHNA and CDR2 as SNTAGT. CDR3 coding DNA: TGTGCCAGCAGTCCGTATTCTACTAGCGGGGGCGATGGGGAGCAGTTCTTC. It is translated as CASSPYSTSGGDGEQFF.